This TCR beta chain derives from a study of T cell responses to AZD1222 COVID-19 vaccine. As regards this clone: The antigen remains undetermined.

Study-wide results and caveats: Repertoire sampling was restricted to post-peak T cell response timepoints.

V was shortened by 5 bases and J by 3 bases, with 17 bases between the two germline ends. The CDR3 extends over 15 amino acids. Per germline, CDR1 SGHVS and CDR2 FNYEAQ. TCRdb's table, derived via immunoSEQ multiplex PCR, lists solely in-frame clones and lacks some. There are some 65,000 clones in the sample; 60% to 85% occur only once, and over 20% lies in the top ten. The source material was peripheral blood, sampled on day 0 of MenACWY control vaccination. J is TRBJ2-7 and V is TRBV7-6; TRBD2 might be the D (6 bases). The source of this sequence is an adult in good health. The CDR3 region has the DNA TGTGCCAGCAGCCCCTCCCCGGGGGAACTCTACGAGCAGTACTTC. It encodes CASSPSPGELYEQYF.